This entry is about one TCR beta chain. Its antigen target is currently unknown. There are no base qualities to consult, and no much larger clone falls within one base. These data are taken from a study of cytomegalovirus exposure and HLA in healthy donors (dated by TCRdb to 2015 to 2018). As for the study more broadly: A later analysis indicated that the 90 to 150 validation repertoires were generated on the platform also employed for the 666 repertoires of the first cohort. The study aimed to test whether signatures of past pathogen exposure could be identified by cataloging public T cell receptors. High-throughput TCR immunosequencing, statistical association of individual TCRs with disease status, and machine learning were combined to predict cytomegalovirus infection status. A separate validation cohort of roughly 130 different subjects was used in addition to the approximately 610-subject first cohort. Results the study describes overall, beyond this receptor: While some public TCRs were present in many individuals, most TCR sequences turned up only very rarely across donors. A later analysis lacked HLA typing for the validation cohort, so it scored co-occurrence in that cohort across all 110 or so repertoires. The authors suggested that the approach could potentially be extended to other disease states and immunological phenotypes. In vitro tests confirmed that a few of the cytomegalovirus-associated TCR beta chains recognize cytomegalovirus antigens. The study listed 150 to 200 TCR beta chains as associated with cytomegalovirus. Cytomegalovirus status was reported to be diagnosed by the classifier with high specificity and sensitivity in both the original and validation cohorts. In a later analysis, TCRs clustered in the first cohort were found to also tend to co-occur in the roughly 120 validation repertoires, with 85% to 95% of cluster scores above 0.

Donors formed part of the validation cohort, which comprised 120 subjects and was distinct from the first cohort of 666 subjects. In the germline V gene, CDR1 corresponds to MDHEN and CDR2 to SYDVKM. Including cysteine and phenylalanine, the CDR3 has 14 amino acids. The sequence is cut down to CDR3 DNA, 42 bases in frame from base 1. V has 2 bases trimmed and J has 0 bases trimmed; junction bases matching no gene number 1. Libraries were constructed by the immunoSEQ multiplex PCR assay. From the authors' description of their analysis: A statistical classification framework was built to diagnose cytomegalovirus status from the catalog of TCR beta chain sequences. Entries here come from immuneACCESS through TCRdb and include only in-frame sequences with V and J called. Some clones fail to appear in such tables; in the studies checked, an unresolved V gene covers under half of the shortfall, and the cause of the remainder is unknown. D and trimming come from the DNA, and the V and J calls and clone size come from that table. The sample table lists 71,000 or so clones, just under 95% of them with a count of one. 1.4% of the sample belongs to the ten largest clones.

Sequenced input: PBMCs. The receptor was isolated from a man younger than 30 in good health and CMV-seropositive. The chain is assembled from TRBV28 and TRBJ2-7; TRBD2 aligns with 7 central bases. The CDR3 in this case is CASSLSGDSYEQYF. At the DNA level, the sequence is TGTGCCAGCAGTTTAAGCGGGGACTCCTACGAGCAGTACTTC.